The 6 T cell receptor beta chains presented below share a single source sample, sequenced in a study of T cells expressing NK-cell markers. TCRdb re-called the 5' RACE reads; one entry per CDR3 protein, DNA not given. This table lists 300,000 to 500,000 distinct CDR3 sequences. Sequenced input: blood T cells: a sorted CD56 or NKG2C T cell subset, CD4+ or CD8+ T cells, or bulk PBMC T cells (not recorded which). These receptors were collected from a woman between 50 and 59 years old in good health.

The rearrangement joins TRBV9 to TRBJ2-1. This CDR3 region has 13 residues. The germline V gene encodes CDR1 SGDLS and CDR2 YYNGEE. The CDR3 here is CASSVAEWDEQFF.

CDR3 protein: CASSERVIGNQPQHF. The rearrangement links TRBV6-1 to TRBJ1-5. The CDR3 loop spans 15 amino acids. From germline, CDR1 is MNHNS and CDR2 SASEGT.

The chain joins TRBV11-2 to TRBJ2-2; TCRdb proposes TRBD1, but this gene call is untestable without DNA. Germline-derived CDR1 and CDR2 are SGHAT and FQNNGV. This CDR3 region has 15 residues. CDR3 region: CASSSGTDYTGELFF.

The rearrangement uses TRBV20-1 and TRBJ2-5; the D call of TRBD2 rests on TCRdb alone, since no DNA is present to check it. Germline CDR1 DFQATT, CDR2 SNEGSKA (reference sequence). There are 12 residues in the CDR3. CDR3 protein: CSAPSGQETQYF.

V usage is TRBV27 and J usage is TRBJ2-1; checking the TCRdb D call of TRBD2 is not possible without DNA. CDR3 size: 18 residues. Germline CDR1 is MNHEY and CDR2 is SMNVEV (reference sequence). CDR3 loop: CASSLRFLAGGPRNEQFF.

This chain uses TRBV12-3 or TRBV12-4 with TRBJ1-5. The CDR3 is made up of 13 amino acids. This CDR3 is CASSLDIGQPQHF.